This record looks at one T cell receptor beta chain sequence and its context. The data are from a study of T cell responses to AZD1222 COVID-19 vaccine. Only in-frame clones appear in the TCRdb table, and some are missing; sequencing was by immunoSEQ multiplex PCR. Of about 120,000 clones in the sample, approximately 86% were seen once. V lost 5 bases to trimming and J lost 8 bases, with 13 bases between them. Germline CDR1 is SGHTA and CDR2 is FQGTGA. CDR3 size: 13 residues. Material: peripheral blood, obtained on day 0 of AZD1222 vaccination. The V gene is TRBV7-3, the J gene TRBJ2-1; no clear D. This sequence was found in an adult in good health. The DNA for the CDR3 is TGTGCCAGCAGCCCGGCGCCAGGAGATGAGCAGTTCTTC. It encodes CASSPAPGDEQFF.